The 3 T cell receptor beta chains below come from one sample, sequenced in a study of beta chain features in type 1 diabetes. Whole-study results and caveats: Type 1 diabetes patients had moderately but significantly shorter TCRB CDR3s in all four CD4+ subsets.

Every isolated RNA sample was fully reverse transcribed, so sequencing captured expressed TCRB transcripts. Produced via immunoSEQ multiplex PCR; TCRdb's table is partial and in-frame only. The top ten hold about 0.02% of the sample, which has roughly 700,000 clones, roughly 12% seen once. The antigens of these receptors remain unknown. The source material was naive CD4+ T cells from blood. The receptors were gathered from a man aged 18-30 years with type 1 diabetes.

The V and J genes are TRBV27 and TRBJ2-1; D ambiguous. The length of the CDR3 is 14 residues. Germline CDR1 MNHEY, CDR2 SMNVEV (reference sequence). Trimming removed 5 bases from V and 0 bases from J, with 8 bases in between. CDR3 DNA: TGTGCCAGCAGTGTACTTGACTCCTACAATGAGCAGTTCTTC. Translated, it gives CASSVLDSYNEQFF.

This clone was observed a handful of times. The V and J genes are TRBV13 and TRBJ2-2; D unresolved. Trimming stripped 1 base from V and 6 bases from J, with 3 bases between. There are 12 residues in the CDR3. Germline V gene sequence: CDR1 PRHDT, CDR2 FYEKMQ (reference sequence). CDR3 sequence reads: CASSLVPGELFF. CDR3 DNA sequence: TGTGCCAGCAGCTTAGTTCCCGGGGAGCTGTTTTTT.

The chain joins TRBV7-2 to TRBJ1-4, with a possible D match to TRBD1 (5 bases). CDR1 is SGHTA and CDR2 is FQGNSA in the germline V gene. The CDR3 runs to 14 residues. V gave up 4 bases and J gave up 8 bases, with 14 bases separating them. CDR3 protein: CASSSTGSGEKLFF. The CDR3 region has the DNA TGTGCCAGCAGCTCCACGGGGTCAGGGGAAAAACTGTTTTTT.